This is a list of T cell receptor beta chains from one sample in a study of blood T cells in healthy people across ages. TCRdb analysed the 5' RACE reads with MiXCR anew, one entry per CDR3 protein. The table lists 1.5 million or so distinct CDR3 sequences, 42% of them singletons, with 7% to 9% in the top ten. The sample consisted of blood. These receptor sequences come from a woman under 30 in good health. Each CDR3 is given with its conserved first and last residue. D genes are given only for firm matches. Only part of the rows carry a size: once, few, many, or a class if the clone is expanded.

clone_size j_call d_call v_call cdr3_aa cdr3_nt
once TRBJ2-3 NA TRBV12-3/TRBV12-4 CAGSPSTDTQYF TGTGCCGGCAGTCCCAGCACAGATACGCAGTATTTT
NA TRBJ2-1 NA TRBV29-1 CSAADSYSYEQFF TGCAGCGCCGCGGACAGCTACTCCTACGAGCAGTTCTTC
NA TRBJ2-3 TRBD2 TRBV20-1 CSASARGGVSQYF TGCAGTGCTAGCGCCCGGGGGGGGGTTTCGCAGTATTTT
NA TRBJ1-2 NA TRBV6-6 CASSPLGGANHGYTF TGTGCCAGCAGCCCCCTCGGCGGGGCTAACCATGGCTACACCTTC
NA TRBJ2-4 TRBD1 TRBV15 CATSSANRGLKGKNIQYF TGTGCCACCAGCAGCGCGAACAGGGGGCTGAAGGGCAAAAACATTCAGTACTTC
few TRBJ2-1 TRBD2 TRBV11-1 CASSLGLAENEQFF TGTGCCAGCAGCCTCGGACTAGCGGAAAATGAGCAGTTCTTC
few TRBJ1-1 TRBD1 TRBV4-2 CASSQTGVVTEAFF TGTGCCAGCTCTCAGACAGGGGTTGTCACTGAAGCTTTCTTT
few TRBJ2-2 NA TRBV6-5 CASSYSPTGELFF TGTGCCAGCAGTTACTCGCCAACCGGGGAGCTGTTTTTT
NA TRBJ1-1 NA TRBV30 CAWRHPAEAFF TGTGCCTGGAGACACCCGGCCGAAGCTTTCTTT
NA TRBJ2-1 NA TRBV10-3 CAISGAGRETQFF TGTGCCATCAGTGGGGCAGGGCGTGAGACCCAGTTCTTC
NA TRBJ2-7 NA TRBV12-3/TRBV12-4 CASSRTARYYEQYF TGTGCCAGCAGTCGGACAGCTCGATACTACGAGCAGTACTTC
NA TRBJ2-1 NA TRBV6-6 CDMAGSSYNEQFF TGTGACATGGCCGGGAGCTCCTACAATGAGCAGTTCTTC
NA TRBJ2-3 TRBD2 TRBV12-3/TRBV12-4 CASRATSGIRTDVQYF TGTGCCAGCAGGGCGACTAGCGGGATTAGAACAGATGTGCAGTATTTT
NA TRBJ2-1 TRBD1 TRBV7-9 CASSRGQDYNEQFF TGTGCCAGCAGCCGTGGACAGGACTACAATGAGCAGTTCTTC
many TRBJ2-7 NA TRBV2 CASSEQQPSTYEQYF TGTGCCAGCAGTGAACAACAGCCAAGCACCTACGAGCAGTACTTC
NA TRBJ1-2 NA TRBV20-1 CSARRRIATGYGYTF TGCAGTGCTAGGAGAAGGATAGCCACGGGCTATGGCTACACCTTC
few TRBJ2-6 NA TRBV6-1 CASSHHTRHHSGANVLTF TGTGCCAGCAGCCACCACACCAGACACCACTCTGGGGCCAACGTCCTGACTTTC
NA TRBJ2-7 TRBD2 TRBV30 CAWRATSGGSYEQYF TGTGCCTGGAGAGCTACTAGCGGGGGATCCTACGAGCAGTACTTC
many TRBJ1-6 NA TRBV7-3 CASSLSRVSPLHF TGTGCCAGCAGCTTATCTAGAGTGTCACCCCTCCACTTT
NA TRBJ2-2 TRBD1 TRBV10-3 CAIPTGTGGIGELFF TGTGCCATCCCGACCGGGACAGGGGGCATCGGGGAGCTGTTTTTT
few TRBJ1-2 NA TRBV5-1 CASSSRGFHAFNYGYTF TGCGCCAGCAGCTCACGCGGGTTCCACGCCTTTAACTATGGCTACACCTTC
NA TRBJ1-2 TRBD1 TRBV12-3/TRBV12-4 CASSTTGDPGEGYTF TGTGCCAGCAGTACCACAGGGGACCCCGGGGAAGGCTACACCTTC
NA TRBJ2-7 NA TRBV27 CASRSVAGTDTYEQYF TGTGCCAGCAGGTCCGTGGCGGGGACGGACACTTACGAGCAGTACTTC
NA TRBJ2-1 TRBD2 TRBV7-2 CASSPQTSGNYNEQFF TGTGCCAGCAGCCCCCAGACTAGCGGAAACTACAATGAGCAGTTCTTC